The next 5 T cell receptor beta chains were all read from a single sample in a study of T-cell memory formation after mild COVID-19. MiXCR, applied by TCRdb to the 5' RACE reads, yields one record per CDR3 protein. The sample consists of hundreds of thousands of distinct CDR3 sequences, about 20% of them appearing once. Input material: PBMCs or a T cell subset sorted from them (not recorded which). The receptors shown here come from an adult woman who had mild COVID-19 (a few samples of this study predate the infection). Cell type and time point are not known.

This clonotype has a single count. The chain joins TRBV7-9 to TRBJ2-1, with 10 bases identical to TRBD2. J gave up 4 bases and V 0 bases, and 3 bases lay outside the gene matches. Germline CDR1 and CDR2: SEHNR and FQNEAQ (reference sequence). This CDR3 comprises 16 residues. CDR3 DNA sequence: TGTGCCAGCAGCTTAGCGCTAGCGGGGGAATACAATGAGCAGTTCTTC. This translates into CASSLALAGEYNEQFF.

This chain uses TRBV4-1 with TRBJ1-2, with D possibly being TRBD1 (6 bases). The CDR3 runs 16 residues. Germline V gives CDR1 MGHRA, CDR2 YSYEKL. V was trimmed by 2 bases and J by 2 bases, leaving 15 bases between them. The CDR3 here is CASSQRVGGENYGYTF. CDR3 nucleotide sequence: TGCGCCAGCAGCCAAAGGGTTGGGGGCGAGAACTATGGCTACACCTTC.

The chain links TRBV4-1 to TRBJ2-7; 7 bases line up with TRBD1. The germline V gene encodes CDR1 MGHRA and CDR2 YSYEKL. CDR3 length: 14 amino acids. V lost 3 bases to trimming and J lost 5 bases; unmatched junction nucleotides: 7. In nucleotides, the CDR3 is TGCGCCAGCAGCCATGACAGGGTGGGCCACGAGCAGTACTTC. Amino acid sequence: CASSHDRVGHEQYF.

V gene TRBV7-2 combines with J gene TRBJ2-7, with D possibly TRBD2 on 6 matching bases. The CDR3 is 15 amino acids. Trimming pared 0 bases from V and 1 base from J, leaving 10 bases between. Germline V lookup: CDR1 SGHTA, CDR2 FQGNSA. The CDR3 here is CASSLAGGPSYEQYF. CDR3 bases: TGTGCCAGCAGCTTAGCGGGGGGACCTTCCTACGAGCAGTACTTC. The full variable domain, with the rest looked up from reference TRBV7-2 and TRBJ2-7, is GAGVSQSPSNKVTEKGKDVELRCDPISGHTALYWYRQSLGQGLEFLIYFQGNSAPDKSGLPSDRFSAERTGGSVSTLTIQRTQQEDSAVYLCASSLAGGPSYEQYFGPGTRLTVT.

This clonotype was seen only a few times. The chain recombines TRBV11-2 with TRBJ2-3; 8 bases are a match to TRBD2. The CDR3 is 16 amino acids. Losses at the gene ends were 5 bases for V and 3 bases for J; bases not matched to a gene: 10. Germline loops: CDR1 SGHAT, CDR2 FQNNGV. The CDR3, as DNA: TGTGCCAGCAGCCCGAACGGGAGGGCCATGACAGATACGCAGTATTTT. It specifies CASSPNGRAMTDTQYF.